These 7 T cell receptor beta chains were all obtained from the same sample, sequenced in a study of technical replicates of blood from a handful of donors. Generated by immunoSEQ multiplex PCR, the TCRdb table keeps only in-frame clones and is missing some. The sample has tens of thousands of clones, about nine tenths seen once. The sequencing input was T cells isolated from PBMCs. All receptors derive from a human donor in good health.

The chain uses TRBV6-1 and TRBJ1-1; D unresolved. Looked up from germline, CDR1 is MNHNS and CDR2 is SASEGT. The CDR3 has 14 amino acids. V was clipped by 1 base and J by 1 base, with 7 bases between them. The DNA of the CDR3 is TGTGCCAGCAGTGAAGGATACTGGAACACTGAAGCTTTCTTT. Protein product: CASSEGYWNTEAFF.

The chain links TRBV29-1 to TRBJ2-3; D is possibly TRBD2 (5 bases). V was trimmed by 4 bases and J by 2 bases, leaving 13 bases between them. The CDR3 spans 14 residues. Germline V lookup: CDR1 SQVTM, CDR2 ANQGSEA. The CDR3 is CSVGRADLTDTQYF. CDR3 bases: TGCAGCGTTGGCCGAGCGGATCTCACAGATACGCAGTATTTT.

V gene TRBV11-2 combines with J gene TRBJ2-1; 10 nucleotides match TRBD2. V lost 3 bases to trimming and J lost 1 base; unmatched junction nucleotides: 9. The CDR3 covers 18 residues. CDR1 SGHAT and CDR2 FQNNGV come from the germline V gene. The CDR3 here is CASSFISGRAASYNEQFF. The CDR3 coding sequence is TGTGCCAGCAGCTTTATAAGCGGGAGGGCCGCGTCCTACAATGAGCAGTTCTTC.

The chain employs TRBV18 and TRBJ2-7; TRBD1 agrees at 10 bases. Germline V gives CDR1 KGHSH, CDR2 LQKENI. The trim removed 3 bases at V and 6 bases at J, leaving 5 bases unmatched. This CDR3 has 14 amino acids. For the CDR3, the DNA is TGTGCCAGCTCACCGTCAGGGACAGGGGCCGAGCAGTACTTC. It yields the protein CASSPSGTGAEQYF. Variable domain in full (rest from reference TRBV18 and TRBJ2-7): NAGVMQNPRHLVRRRGQEARLRCSPMKGHSHVYWYRQLPEEGLKFMVYLQKENIIDESGMPKERFSAEFPKEGPSILRIQQVVRGDSAAYFCASSPSGTGAEQYFGPGTRLTVT.

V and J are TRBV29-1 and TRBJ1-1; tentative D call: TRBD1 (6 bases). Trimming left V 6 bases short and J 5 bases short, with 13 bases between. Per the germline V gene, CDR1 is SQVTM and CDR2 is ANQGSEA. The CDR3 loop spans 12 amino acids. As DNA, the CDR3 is TGCAGCGTATACAGGGCGGATACTGAAGCTTTCTTT. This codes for CSVYRADTEAFF. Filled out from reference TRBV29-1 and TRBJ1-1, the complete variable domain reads SAVISQKPSRDICQRGTSLTIQCQVDSQVTMMFWYRQQPGQSLTLIATANQGSEATYESGFVIDKFPISRPNLTFSTLTVSNMSPEDSSIYLCSVYRADTEAFFGQGTRLTVV.

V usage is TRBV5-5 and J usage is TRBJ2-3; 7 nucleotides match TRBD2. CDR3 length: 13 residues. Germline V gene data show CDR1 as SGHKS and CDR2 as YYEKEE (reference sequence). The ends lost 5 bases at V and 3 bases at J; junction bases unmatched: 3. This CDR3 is CASRSGGTDTQYF. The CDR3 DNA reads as TGTGCCAGCAGGTCCGGGGGGACAGATACGCAGTATTTT. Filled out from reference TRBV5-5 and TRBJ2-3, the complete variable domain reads DAGVTQSPTHLIKTRGQQVTLRCSPISGHKSVSWYQQVLGQGPQFIFQYYEKEERGRGNFPDRFSARQFPNYSSELNVNALLLGDSALYLCASRSGGTDTQYFGPGTRLTVL.

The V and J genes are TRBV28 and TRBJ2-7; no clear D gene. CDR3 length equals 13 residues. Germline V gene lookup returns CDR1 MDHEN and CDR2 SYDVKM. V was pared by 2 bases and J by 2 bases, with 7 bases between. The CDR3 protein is CASSLDNTYEQYF. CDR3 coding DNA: TGTGCCAGCAGTTTAGACAACACCTACGAGCAGTACTTC.